These T cell receptor beta chains were read from a single sample in a study of human T cells and chemical hapten exposure. TCRdb re-derived calls from the RACE reads in MiXCR, one entry per CDR3 protein. The table records 85,000 to 100,000 distinct CDR3 sequences, roughly 11% of them present only once. Specimen: whole blood, collected in connection with sensitization to the hapten diphenylcyclopropenone (DPC). The source of these receptors is a man between 40 and 49 years old with alopecia areata. Some clones in this sample may be carry-over from other donors' samples. Each CDR3 is given with its conserved first and last residue. Each record gives: clone size, D gene, J gene, V gene, CDR3 length, CDR3 protein. D genes are given only for firm matches. Part of the rows lack a size; the others show once, few, many or a class for expanded clones.

few	.	TRBJ1-2	TRBV7-9	15	CASSLGGGGNYGYTF
.	.	TRBJ2-3	TRBV6-2/TRBV6-3	15	CASTAAVLNSDTQYF
.	TRBD2	TRBJ2-7	TRBV5-6	16	CASSRRTSGRIYEQYF
.	.	TRBJ2-7	TRBV6-5	16	CASSRNRVGGSYEQYF
few	TRBD1	TRBJ2-1	TRBV29-1	14	CSVHQGVGNNEQFF
.	.	TRBJ1-6	TRBV7-9	13	CASSSWDISPLHF
many	.	TRBJ1-1	TRBV29-1	12	CSVEEGLTEAFF
.	TRBD1	TRBJ2-7	TRBV6-2/TRBV6-3	15	CASSKTTGAAYEQYF
.	TRBD1	TRBJ2-1	TRBV7-2	16	CASSRGTGLSYNEQFF
.	TRBD2	TRBJ2-5	TRBV6-5	15	CASRKPAGGQETQYF
few	TRBD1	TRBJ1-1	TRBV6-2/TRBV6-3	14	CASRPGQVATEAFF
few	TRBD2	TRBJ2-5	TRBV6-6	15	CASSPIAGGQETQYF
.	.	TRBJ2-1	TRBV6-2/TRBV6-3	16	CASSYSNGVFYNEQFF
.	.	TRBJ1-2	TRBV5-1	17	CASSLAASQGTNYGYTF
few	.	TRBJ2-3	TRBV12-3/TRBV12-4	16	CASSLGRLASTDTQYF
few	TRBD2	TRBJ2-7	TRBV29-1	14	CSARGTSGSYEQYF
.	.	TRBJ2-2	TRBV10-3	19	CAMNPGTATLWEDTGELFF
.	TRBD1	TRBJ2-3	TRBV7-6	16	CASSLDIRGRSDTQYF
many	TRBD1	TRBJ1-2	TRBV28	14	CASRSGQADYGYTF
.	TRBD2	TRBJ2-1	TRBV5-1	16	CASSLQPTSGHNEQFF
few	.	TRBJ2-1	TRBV7-2	15	CASSPGSRPHNEQFF
.	.	TRBJ1-4	TRBV6-6	14	CASSLNPGREKLFF
many	.	TRBJ1-1	TRBV13	19	CASSLPQPRGVGANTEAFF
few	TRBD1	TRBJ1-2	TRBV6-1	14	CASSEGTESYGYTF
.	TRBD2	TRBJ2-3	TRBV9	16	CASSVGTSGRIDTQYF
many	.	TRBJ1-5	TRBV28	14	CASSQGTGNQPQHF
few	TRBD2	TRBJ2-3	TRBV28	17	CASSFPSASGRADTQYF
few	TRBD1	TRBJ2-7	TRBV6-2/TRBV6-3	16	CASSYSRDRISYEQYF
few	.	TRBJ1-1	TRBV5-6	13	CASSLAGKSEAFF
.	.	TRBJ1-2	TRBV7-9	13	CASSLGPSYGYTF
.	TRBD1	TRBJ2-6	TRBV28	16	CASTGQGESGANVLTF
few	TRBD1	TRBJ2-6	TRBV7-6	18	CASRSTGTGGVLGNVLTF
few	.	TRBJ2-7	TRBV7-2	15	CASSLGLAGTYEQYF
.	.	TRBJ2-4	TRBV5-1	14	CASSVEIGKNIQYF
.	.	TRBJ2-7	TRBV20-1	12	CSARDSQRLQYF
many	TRBD1	TRBJ2-1	TRBV6-2/TRBV6-3	14	CASRQLDRVNEQFF
.	.	TRBJ2-1	TRBV10-3	11	CAISDTREQFF
few	.	TRBJ2-5	TRBV10-3	17	CAISESGGLNGQETQYF
.	TRBD2	TRBJ2-5	TRBV20-1	13	CSARGRDGETQYF
.	.	TRBJ2-7	TRBV4-3	14	CASSQDLGTYEQYF
.	.	TRBJ1-2	TRBV7-3	15	CASSPGEGSLYGYTF
many	.	TRBJ1-5	TRBV10-3	12	CAISSSNQPQHF
few	TRBD1	TRBJ1-1	TRBV7-3	16	CASSSSAGQGTTEAFF
.	.	TRBJ2-5	TRBV7-2	12	CASSSGPGTQYF
.	TRBD1	TRBJ1-2	TRBV12-3/TRBV12-4	15	CASSPGQGLHYGYTF
few	TRBD1	TRBJ1-4	TRBV6-6	14	CASSPRTGVEKLFF
few	TRBD2	TRBJ2-5	TRBV6-2/TRBV6-3	19	CASSSIRTSGRRGEETQYF
few	TRBD2	TRBJ2-3	TRBV27	15	CASSLRLALTDTQYF
few	.	TRBJ2-1	TRBV4-3	15	CASSHDGGSYNEQFF
few	TRBD2	TRBJ2-1	TRBV20-1	16	CSARDRASGRYNEQFF